These T cell receptor beta chains were read from a single sample in a study of Graves' ophthalmopathy and Graves' hyperthyroidism. TCRdb ran MiXCR on the multiplex PCR reads and lists one entry per CDR3 protein. In the table there are 300,000 to 500,000 distinct CDR3 sequences, 15% of which are singletons. Specimen: peripheral blood. The receptor source for this set is a woman younger than 30 with stable Graves' hyperthyroidism. Each CDR3 is given with its conserved first and last residue. The D gene is left open where the match is weak. A clone size is listed for some rows: how often the clone was seen (once, few, many), or a class if it is expanded.

abundance: many
v_gene: TRBV7-2
j_gene: TRBJ2-7
d_gene: .
CDR3aa: CASSLAKKTGAYEQYF
CDR3nt: TGTGCCAGCAGCTTAGCGAAAAAGACAGGAGCCTACGAGCAGTACTTC

abundance: .
v_gene: TRBV11-1
j_gene: TRBJ2-5
d_gene: .
CDR3aa: CASSSSGPQETQYF
CDR3nt: TGTGCCAGCAGCTCCAGCGGACCACAAGAGACCCAGTACTTC

abundance: many
v_gene: TRBV2
j_gene: TRBJ2-2
d_gene: .
CDR3aa: CASSPSGAGGELFF
CDR3nt: TGTGCCAGCTCCCCATCGGGGGCGGGCGGGGAGCTGTTTTTT

abundance: many
v_gene: TRBV6-5
j_gene: TRBJ2-2
d_gene: .
CDR3aa: CASSYSGGMNTGELFF
CDR3nt: TGTGCCAGCAGTTACTCGGGCGGCATGAACACCGGGGAGCTGTTTTTT

abundance: many
v_gene: TRBV7-2
j_gene: TRBJ1-5
d_gene: .
CDR3aa: CASSASYSGQPQHF
CDR3nt: TGTGCCAGCAGCGCGTCATACTCAGGGCAGCCCCAGCATTTT

abundance: many
v_gene: TRBV19
j_gene: TRBJ2-7
d_gene: .
CDR3aa: CASSIYPTYEQYF
CDR3nt: TGTGCCAGTAGTATATACCCTACCTACGAGCAGTACTTC

abundance: many
v_gene: TRBV6-2/TRBV6-3
j_gene: TRBJ1-1
d_gene: .
CDR3aa: CASTKLTISENTEAFF
CDR3nt: TGTGCCAGCACCAAACTAACGATATCCGAGAACACTGAAGCTTTCTTT

abundance: few
v_gene: TRBV20-1
j_gene: TRBJ2-5
d_gene: TRBD2
CDR3aa: CSAPKAGGPGKTQYF
CDR3nt: TGCAGTGCCCCAAAAGCGGGGGGGCCGGGAAAGACCCAGTACTTC

abundance: many
v_gene: TRBV20-1
j_gene: TRBJ2-5
d_gene: .
CDR3aa: CSARGTPWETQYF
CDR3nt: TGCAGTGCTAGAGGGACTCCCTGGGAGACCCAGTACTTC

abundance: many
v_gene: TRBV27
j_gene: TRBJ1-1
d_gene: TRBD1
CDR3aa: CASRNRGEAFF
CDR3nt: TGTGCCAGCAGGAACAGGGGTGAAGCTTTCTTT

abundance: many
v_gene: TRBV11-3
j_gene: TRBJ2-7
d_gene: .
CDR3aa: CASSLSRGYRYEQYF
CDR3nt: TGTGCCAGCAGCTTAAGCAGGGGATATCGCTACGAGCAGTACTTC

abundance: many
v_gene: TRBV5-1
j_gene: TRBJ1-1
d_gene: .
CDR3aa: CASSLGRGARRRYTEAFF
CDR3nt: TGCGCCAGCAGCTTGGGTAGGGGGGCACGAAGGCGGTATACTGAAGCTTTCTTT

abundance: many
v_gene: TRBV5-5
j_gene: TRBJ2-7
d_gene: TRBD1
CDR3aa: CASSPDRAEQYF
CDR3nt: TGTGCCAGCAGCCCGGACAGGGCCGAGCAGTACTTC

abundance: many
v_gene: TRBV6-1
j_gene: TRBJ2-7
d_gene: TRBD1
CDR3aa: CASRLGTGFYEQYF
CDR3nt: TGTGCCAGCAGACTTGGGACAGGGTTCTACGAGCAGTACTTC

abundance: .
v_gene: TRBV11-2
j_gene: TRBJ2-7
d_gene: .
CDR3aa: CASRTRRGLSYEQYF
CDR3nt: TGTGCCAGCAGAACCAGGAGGGGCCTCTCCTACGAGCAGTACTTC

abundance: many
v_gene: TRBV19
j_gene: TRBJ2-2
d_gene: .
CDR3aa: CASSIRGWENTGELFF
CDR3nt: TGTGCCAGTAGTATAAGGGGATGGGAGAACACCGGGGAGCTGTTTTTT

abundance: many
v_gene: TRBV27
j_gene: TRBJ1-6
d_gene: .
CDR3aa: CASRPARDKHNNSPLHF
CDR3nt: TGTGCCAGCAGGCCGGCTCGGGACAAGCATAATAATTCACCCCTCCACTTT

abundance: many
v_gene: TRBV6-1
j_gene: TRBJ2-7
d_gene: TRBD1
CDR3aa: CASSEANPGTGAPPYEQYF
CDR3nt: TGTGCCAGCAGTGAAGCTAACCCCGGGACAGGGGCCCCTCCCTACGAGCAGTACTTC

abundance: many
v_gene: TRBV12-5
j_gene: TRBJ1-2
d_gene: .
CDR3aa: CASAQGTLGGYTF
CDR3nt: TGTGCTAGTGCCCAGGGGACTCTCGGTGGCTACACCTTC

abundance: few
v_gene: TRBV29-1
j_gene: TRBJ2-5
d_gene: .
CDR3aa: CSAAISGVEETQYF
CDR3nt: TGCAGCGCTGCCATCAGCGGAGTGGAAGAGACCCAGTACTTC

abundance: many
v_gene: TRBV7-2
j_gene: TRBJ1-6
d_gene: .
CDR3aa: CASSLAQYRGPRGSPLHF
CDR3nt: TGTGCCAGCAGCTTAGCGCAGTATAGAGGACCTAGGGGTTCACCCCTCCACTTT

abundance: many
v_gene: TRBV2
j_gene: TRBJ1-5
d_gene: .
CDR3aa: CASLKDGQPQHF
CDR3nt: TGTGCCAGCCTAAAAGATGGTCAGCCCCAGCATTTT

abundance: many
v_gene: TRBV6-2/TRBV6-3
j_gene: TRBJ2-7
d_gene: TRBD2
CDR3aa: CASSSPPAGGPYEQYF
CDR3nt: TGTGCCAGCAGTTCACCGCCAGCGGGGGGCCCCTACGAGCAGTACTTC

abundance: many
v_gene: TRBV7-3
j_gene: TRBJ1-1
d_gene: TRBD1
CDR3aa: CASSLEGAMNTEAFF
CDR3nt: TGTGCCAGCAGCTTAGAGGGGGCCATGAACACTGAAGCTTTCTTT

abundance: many
v_gene: TRBV14
j_gene: TRBJ1-2
d_gene: .
CDR3aa: CASSQADPWDYGYTF
CDR3nt: TGTGCCAGCAGCCAAGCAGACCCCTGGGACTATGGCTACACCTTC

abundance: many
v_gene: TRBV12-3/TRBV12-4
j_gene: TRBJ1-6
d_gene: .
CDR3aa: CASSLRRWDSPLHF
CDR3nt: TGTGCCAGCAGTTTACGCCGATGGGATTCACCCCTCCACTTT

abundance: few
v_gene: TRBV30
j_gene: TRBJ1-5
d_gene: .
CDR3aa: CASLGKHNQPQHF
CDR3nt: TGTGCCTCCCTGGGGAAACACAATCAGCCCCAGCATTTT

abundance: .
v_gene: TRBV11-2
j_gene: TRBJ2-7
d_gene: TRBD2
CDR3aa: CASSLDLSSGGLSYEQYF
CDR3nt: TGTGCCAGCAGCTTAGATCTATCTAGCGGGGGACTTTCCTACGAGCAGTACTTC

abundance: many
v_gene: TRBV20-1
j_gene: TRBJ2-5
d_gene: TRBD2
CDR3aa: CSAPPIPGTSGETQYF
CDR3nt: TGCAGTGCGCCCCCCATACCCGGGACTAGTGGGGAGACCCAGTACTTC

abundance: many
v_gene: TRBV20-1
j_gene: TRBJ1-1
d_gene: .
CDR3aa: CSAPKVGANTEAFF
CDR3nt: TGCAGTGCCCCCAAGGTAGGGGCTAACACTGAAGCTTTCTTT

abundance: .
v_gene: TRBV6-5
j_gene: TRBJ2-7
d_gene: TRBD1
CDR3aa: CASRYDGTGQYEQYF
CDR3nt: TGTGCCAGCAGATACGACGGGACAGGGCAATACGAGCAGTACTTC

abundance: .
v_gene: TRBV15
j_gene: TRBJ2-2
d_gene: TRBD2
CDR3aa: CATSRGVAGANTGELFF
CDR3nt: TGTGCCACCAGCAGAGGGGTAGCGGGGGCTAACACCGGGGAGCTGTTTTTT

abundance: many
v_gene: TRBV6-1
j_gene: TRBJ1-5
d_gene: .
CDR3aa: CASSLDRIQPQHF
CDR3nt: TGTGCCAGCAGCCTAGACAGGATTCAGCCCCAGCATTTT

abundance: .
v_gene: TRBV5-1
j_gene: TRBJ1-2
d_gene: TRBD1
CDR3aa: CASSFADRGNGYTF
CDR3nt: TGCGCCAGCAGCTTCGCGGACAGGGGGAATGGCTACACCTTC

abundance: many
v_gene: TRBV7-8
j_gene: TRBJ2-7
d_gene: TRBD2
CDR3aa: CASSSMRGTSAHPYEQYF
CDR3nt: TGTGCCAGCAGCTCAATGAGAGGGACTAGCGCACATCCCTACGAGCAGTACTTC

abundance: many
v_gene: TRBV13
j_gene: TRBJ2-7
d_gene: .
CDR3aa: CASSLGTPEQYF
CDR3nt: TGTGCCAGCAGCTTAGGGACACCCGAGCAGTACTTC

abundance: many
v_gene: TRBV20-1
j_gene: TRBJ2-5
d_gene: TRBD2
CDR3aa: CSASPLSGGGGETQYF
CDR3nt: TGCAGTGCTAGTCCCCTTAGCGGGGGGGGTGGTGAGACCCAGTACTTC

abundance: many
v_gene: TRBV2
j_gene: TRBJ1-2
d_gene: .
CDR3aa: CASSDLGRGGYTF
CDR3nt: TGTGCCAGCAGTGATTTGGGCCGCGGAGGCTACACCTTC

abundance: many
v_gene: TRBV12-3/TRBV12-4
j_gene: TRBJ1-2
d_gene: .
CDR3aa: CASSLSPPGTHYGYTF
CDR3nt: TGTGCCAGCAGTTTAAGCCCCCCGGGGACGCACTATGGCTACACCTTC

abundance: .
v_gene: TRBV5-6
j_gene: TRBJ1-5
d_gene: .
CDR3aa: CASSIGGCQPQHF
CDR3nt: TGTGCCAGCAGCATAGGAGGGTGTCAGCCCCAGCATTTT

abundance: .
v_gene: TRBV7-9
j_gene: TRBJ1-1
d_gene: TRBD1
CDR3aa: CASSNIQGAGTEAFF
CDR3nt: TGTGCCAGCAGTAATATACAGGGGGCTGGCACTGAAGCTTTCTTT

abundance: many
v_gene: TRBV12-3/TRBV12-4
j_gene: TRBJ1-2
d_gene: .
CDR3aa: CATSGGAKGYTF
CDR3nt: TGTGCCACCTCGGGGGGGGCGAAGGGCTACACCTTC

abundance: many
v_gene: TRBV7-2
j_gene: TRBJ1-2
d_gene: TRBD1
CDR3aa: CAVRDDRVTDGYTF
CDR3nt: TGTGCCGTAAGAGACGACAGGGTAACCGATGGCTACACCTTC

abundance: .
v_gene: TRBV6-5
j_gene: TRBJ1-3
d_gene: .
CDR3aa: CASSYEGSGNTIYF
CDR3nt: TGTGCCAGCAGTTACGAGGGCTCTGGAAACACCATATATTTT

abundance: .
v_gene: TRBV20-1
j_gene: TRBJ2-5
d_gene: TRBD2
CDR3aa: CSAQEAIAGVGETQYF
CDR3nt: TGCAGTGCTCAGGAAGCAATAGCGGGAGTGGGGGAGACCCAGTACTTC

abundance: .
v_gene: TRBV5-1
j_gene: TRBJ2-2
d_gene: .
CDR3aa: CASSLEPYTGELFF
CDR3nt: TGCGCCAGCAGCTTGGAGCCCTACACCGGGGAGCTGTTTTTT

abundance: many
v_gene: TRBV7-9
j_gene: TRBJ2-4
d_gene: .
CDR3aa: CASSLGGTLAKNIQYF
CDR3nt: TGTGCCAGCAGCCTTGGAGGGACCCTAGCCAAAAACATTCAGTACTTC

abundance: many
v_gene: TRBV7-8
j_gene: TRBJ2-2
d_gene: TRBD2
CDR3aa: CASSVLAGGNTGELFF
CDR3nt: TGTGCCAGCAGCGTACTAGCGGGGGGAAACACCGGGGAGCTGTTTTTT

abundance: many
v_gene: TRBV6-2/TRBV6-3
j_gene: TRBJ2-4
d_gene: .
CDR3aa: CASRGRQAKNIQYF
CDR3nt: TGTGCCAGCAGGGGACGTCAAGCCAAAAACATTCAGTACTTC

abundance: many
v_gene: TRBV30
j_gene: TRBJ1-2
d_gene: TRBD1
CDR3aa: CAWDNRGPRYGYTF
CDR3nt: TGTGCCTGGGACAACAGGGGGCCTCGGTATGGCTACACCTTC